This section outlines one T cell receptor (beta chain) sequence together with its context. This record belongs to a study of cytomegalovirus exposure and HLA in healthy donors. Trimming shortened V by 7 bases and J by 8 bases, and 11 bases separated the two germline ends. The CDR3 covers 11 residues. CDR1 and CDR2 from the germline V gene are MNHEY and SVGAGI. It was with 60 Vbeta and 13 Jbeta primers that the PCR ran. Measured with immunoSEQ multiplex PCR; TCRdb has only the in-frame clones, and not every one. This sample has under 300,000 clones, with roughly 86% found just once. The chain employs TRBV6-5 and TRBJ1-1; a weak D match, TRBD1 (5 bases). This receptor was identified in a woman aged 35 to 49 in good health and CMV-seropositive. Sequencing was done on a sample of PBMCs. In DNA form, the CDR3 reads TGTGCCAGCACCGGGGGGGTGGAAGCTTTCTTT. Translation gives CASTGGVEAFF.